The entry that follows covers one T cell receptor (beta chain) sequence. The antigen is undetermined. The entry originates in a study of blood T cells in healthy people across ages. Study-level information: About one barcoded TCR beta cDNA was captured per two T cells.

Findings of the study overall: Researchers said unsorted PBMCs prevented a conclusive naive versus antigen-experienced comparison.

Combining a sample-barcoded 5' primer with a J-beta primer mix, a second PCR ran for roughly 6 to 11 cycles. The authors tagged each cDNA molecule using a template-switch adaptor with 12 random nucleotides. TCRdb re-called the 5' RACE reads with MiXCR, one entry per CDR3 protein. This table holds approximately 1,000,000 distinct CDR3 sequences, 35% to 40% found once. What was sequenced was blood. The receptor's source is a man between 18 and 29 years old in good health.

CDR3 amino acids: CASSLIRLGSSHEQYF. CDR3 sequence (DNA): TGTGCCAGCAGCTTAATCCGTTTAGGGAGTAGCCACGAGCAGTACTTC. This sequence joins TRBV7-9 and TRBJ2-7; weak D call: TRBD2 (5 bases). The CDR3 length is 16 residues. The V gene lost 2 bases and the J gene lost 5 bases, with 19 bases spanning the gap. Germline loops: CDR1 SEHNR, CDR2 FQNEAQ (reference sequence).